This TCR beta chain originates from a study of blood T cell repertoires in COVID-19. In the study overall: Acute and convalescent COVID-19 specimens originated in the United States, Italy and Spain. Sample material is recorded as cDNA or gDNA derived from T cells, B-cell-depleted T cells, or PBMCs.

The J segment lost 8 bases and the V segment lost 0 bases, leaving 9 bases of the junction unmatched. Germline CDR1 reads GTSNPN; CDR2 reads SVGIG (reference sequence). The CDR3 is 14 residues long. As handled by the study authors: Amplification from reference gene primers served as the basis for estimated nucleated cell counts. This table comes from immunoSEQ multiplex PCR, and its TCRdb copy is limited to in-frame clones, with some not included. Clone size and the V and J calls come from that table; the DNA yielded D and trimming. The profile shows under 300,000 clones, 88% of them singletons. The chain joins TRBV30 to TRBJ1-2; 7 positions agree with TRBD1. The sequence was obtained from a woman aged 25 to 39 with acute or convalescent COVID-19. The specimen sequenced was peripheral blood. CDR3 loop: CAWSVTVRGSGYTF. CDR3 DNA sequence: TGTGCCTGGAGTGTGACGGTCAGGGGGAGCGGCTACACCTTC.